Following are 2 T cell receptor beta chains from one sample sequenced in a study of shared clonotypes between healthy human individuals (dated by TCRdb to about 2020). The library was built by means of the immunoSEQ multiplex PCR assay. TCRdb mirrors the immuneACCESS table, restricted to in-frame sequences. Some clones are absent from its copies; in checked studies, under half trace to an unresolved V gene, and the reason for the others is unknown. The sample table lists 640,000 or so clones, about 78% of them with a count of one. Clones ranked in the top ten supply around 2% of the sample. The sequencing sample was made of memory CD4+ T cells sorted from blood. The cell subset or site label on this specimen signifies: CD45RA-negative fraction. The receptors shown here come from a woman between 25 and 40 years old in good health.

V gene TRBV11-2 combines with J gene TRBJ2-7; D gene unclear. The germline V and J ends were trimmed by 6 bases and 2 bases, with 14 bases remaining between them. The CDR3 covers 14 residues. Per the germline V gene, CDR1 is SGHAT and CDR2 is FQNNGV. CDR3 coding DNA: TGTGCCAGCAGAGGCCCAACAGCCCCCTACGAGCAGTACTTC. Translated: CASRGPTAPYEQYF. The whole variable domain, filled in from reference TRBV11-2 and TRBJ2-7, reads EAGVAQSPRYKIIEKRQSVAFWCNPISGHATLYWYQQILGQGPKLLIQFQNNGVVDDSQLPKDRFSAERLKGVDSTLKIQPAKLEDSAVYLCASRGPTAPYEQYFGPGTRLTVT.

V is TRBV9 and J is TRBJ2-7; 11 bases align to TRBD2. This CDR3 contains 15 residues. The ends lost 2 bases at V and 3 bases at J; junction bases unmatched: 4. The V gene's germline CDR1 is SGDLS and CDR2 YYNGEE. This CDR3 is CASSVTSGSGYEQYF. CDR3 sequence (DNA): TGTGCCAGCAGCGTTACTAGCGGGAGTGGCTACGAGCAGTACTTC.